This T cell receptor beta chain originates from a study of blood T cells in healthy people across ages. Per-sample yields of isolated PBMCs were at least 6 million. CDR3 length equals 15 residues. The germline V gene encodes CDR1 MNHNY and CDR2 SVGAGI (reference sequence). Deletions cut 8 bases from V and 0 bases from J, with 16 bases between. A second PCR of about 7 to 12 cycles used a sample-barcoded 5' primer and a J-beta primer mix. Individual samples furnished no less than 2.5 million CDR3-containing paired-end reads apiece. TCRdb processed the 5' RACE reads anew with MiXCR; each CDR3 protein has one entry. The table has approximately 1.5 million distinct CDR3 sequences, 42% seen once.

J is TRBJ2-5 and V is TRBV6-6; possibly TRBD1 for D (6 bases). What was sequenced was blood. This sequence was found in a young woman in good health. The CDR3 sequence is CASFKATGYQETQYF. In DNA form, the CDR3 reads TGTGCCAGCTTTAAGGCCACAGGGTACCAAGAGACCCAGTACTTC.